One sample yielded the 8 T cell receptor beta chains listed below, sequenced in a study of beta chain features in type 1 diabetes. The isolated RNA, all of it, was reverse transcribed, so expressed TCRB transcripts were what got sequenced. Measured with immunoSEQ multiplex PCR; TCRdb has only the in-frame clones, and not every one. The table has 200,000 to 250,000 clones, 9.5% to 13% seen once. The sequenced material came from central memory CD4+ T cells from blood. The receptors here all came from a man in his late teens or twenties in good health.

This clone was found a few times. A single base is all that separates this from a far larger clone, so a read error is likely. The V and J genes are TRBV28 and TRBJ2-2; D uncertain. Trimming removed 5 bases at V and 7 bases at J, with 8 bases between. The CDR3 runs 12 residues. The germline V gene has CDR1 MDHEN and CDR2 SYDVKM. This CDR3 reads CASSPLGGELFF. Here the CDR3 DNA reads TGTGCCAGCAGTCCCCTCGGCGGGGAGCTGTTTTTT.

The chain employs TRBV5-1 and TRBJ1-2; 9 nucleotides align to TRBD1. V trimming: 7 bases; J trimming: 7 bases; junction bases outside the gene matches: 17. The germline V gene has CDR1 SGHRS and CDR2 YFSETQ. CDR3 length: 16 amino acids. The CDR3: CASQGGEGTGRGGYTF. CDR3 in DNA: TGCGCCAGCCAAGGAGGTGAAGGGACAGGGAGAGGTGGCTACACCTTC.

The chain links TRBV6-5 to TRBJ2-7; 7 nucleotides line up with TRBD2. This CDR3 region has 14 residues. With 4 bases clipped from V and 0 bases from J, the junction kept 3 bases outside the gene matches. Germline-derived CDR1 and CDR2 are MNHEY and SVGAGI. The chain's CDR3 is CASSFSGNSYEQYF. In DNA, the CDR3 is TGTGCCAGCAGTTTCAGCGGGAACTCCTACGAGCAGTACTTC.

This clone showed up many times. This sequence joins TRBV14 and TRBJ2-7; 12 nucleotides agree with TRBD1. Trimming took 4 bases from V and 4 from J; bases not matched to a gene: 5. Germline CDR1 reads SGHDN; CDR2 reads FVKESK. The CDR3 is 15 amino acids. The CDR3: CASSLTGQGAYEQYF. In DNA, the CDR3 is TGTGCCAGCAGCCTTACGGGACAGGGGGCTTACGAGCAGTACTTC.

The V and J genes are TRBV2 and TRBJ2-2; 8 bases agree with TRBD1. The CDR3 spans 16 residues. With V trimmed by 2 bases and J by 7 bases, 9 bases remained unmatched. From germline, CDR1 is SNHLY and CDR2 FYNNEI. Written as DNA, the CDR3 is TGTGCCAGCAGTGAAAGTCTACCAGGGGGCCTCGGGGAGCTGTTTTTT. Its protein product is CASSESLPGGLGELFF.

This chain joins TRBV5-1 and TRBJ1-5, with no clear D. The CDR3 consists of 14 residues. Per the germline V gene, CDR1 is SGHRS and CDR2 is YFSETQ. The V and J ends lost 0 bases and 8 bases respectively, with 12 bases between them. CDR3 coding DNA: TGCGCCAGCAGCTTGGCGGAGCGCGGGGAGCCCCAGCATTTT. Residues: CASSLAERGEPQHF.

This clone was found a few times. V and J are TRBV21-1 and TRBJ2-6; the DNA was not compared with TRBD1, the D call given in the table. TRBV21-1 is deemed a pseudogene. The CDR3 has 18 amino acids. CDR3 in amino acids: CASSKERQYSSGANVLTF. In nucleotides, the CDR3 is TGTGCCAGCAGCAAAGAAAGACAGTACAGCTCTGGGGCCAACGTCCTGACTTTC.

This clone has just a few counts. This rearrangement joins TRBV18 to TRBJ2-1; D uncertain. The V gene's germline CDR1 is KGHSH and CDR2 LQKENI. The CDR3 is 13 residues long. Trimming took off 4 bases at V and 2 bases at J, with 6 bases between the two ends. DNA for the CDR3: TGTGCCAGCTCACTGCGACCCTACAATGAGCAGTTCTTC. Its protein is CASSLRPYNEQFF. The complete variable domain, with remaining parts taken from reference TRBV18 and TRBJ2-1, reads NAGVMQNPRHLVRRRGQEARLRCSPMKGHSHVYWYRQLPEEGLKFMVYLQKENIIDESGMPKERFSAEFPKEGPSILRIQQVVRGDSAAYFCASSLRPYNEQFFGPGTRLTVL.